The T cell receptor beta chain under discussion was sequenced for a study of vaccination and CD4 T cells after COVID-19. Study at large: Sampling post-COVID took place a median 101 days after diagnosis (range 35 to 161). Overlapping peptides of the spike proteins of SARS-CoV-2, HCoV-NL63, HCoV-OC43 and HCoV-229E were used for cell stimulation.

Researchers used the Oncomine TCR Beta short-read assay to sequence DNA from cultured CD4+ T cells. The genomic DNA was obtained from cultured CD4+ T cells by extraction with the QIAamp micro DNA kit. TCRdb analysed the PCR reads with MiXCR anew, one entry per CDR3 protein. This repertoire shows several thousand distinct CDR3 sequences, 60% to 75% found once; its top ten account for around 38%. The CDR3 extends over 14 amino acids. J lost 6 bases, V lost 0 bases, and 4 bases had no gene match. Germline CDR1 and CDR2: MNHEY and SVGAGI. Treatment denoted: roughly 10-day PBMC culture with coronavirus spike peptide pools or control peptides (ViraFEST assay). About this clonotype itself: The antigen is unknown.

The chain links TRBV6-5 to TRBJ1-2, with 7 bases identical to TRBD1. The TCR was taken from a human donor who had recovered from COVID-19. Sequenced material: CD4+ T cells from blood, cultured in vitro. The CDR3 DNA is TGTGCCAGCAGTTACTCGACAGGGAGCGATGGCTACACCTTC. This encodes CASSYSTGSDGYTF.